The 31 T cell receptor beta chains below were found in one sample sequenced in a study of technical replicates of blood from a handful of donors. This table comes from immunoSEQ multiplex PCR, and its TCRdb copy is limited to in-frame clones, with some not included. This table has about 85,000 clones, approximately 94% appearing once. Sequenced input: T cells isolated from PBMCs. The receptors shown here come from a human donor in good health.

This clone was seen a handful of times. This CDR3 is CASTSSGNRNTGELFF. The CDR3 nucleotides are TGTGCCAGTACCTCTAGCGGGAATCGGAACACCGGGGAGCTGTTTTTT. The chain couples TRBV19 to TRBJ2-2, with 9 bases matching TRBD2. Germline lookup yields CDR1 LNHDA and CDR2 SQIVND (reference sequence). This CDR3 has 16 residues. V lost 7 bases and J lost 1; bases outside the gene matches: 7.

The chain recombines TRBV7-3 with TRBJ2-3; 14 bases align to TRBD2. With 4 bases clipped from V and 1 base from J, the junction kept 10 bases outside the gene matches. CDR1 and CDR2 (germline): SGHTA, FQGTGA. The CDR3 is 19 residues long. The CDR3 DNA reads TGTGCCAGCAGCTCACCCGGGACTAGCGGGAGTTTTGGCACAGATACGCAGTATTTT. Translated: CASSSPGTSGSFGTDTQYF.

Details on this clone: The junction shows a germline mismatch at one end, possibly a read error. J is TRBJ2-5 and V is TRBV6-5; TRBD2 aligns across 10 bases. Germline CDR1 reads MNHEY; CDR2 reads SVGAGI. This CDR3 has 15 residues. This CDR3 is CASSDSSGSWETQYF. In nucleotides, the CDR3 is TGTGCCAGCAGTGACTCTAGCGGGAGTTGGGAGACCCAGTACTTC.

CDR3 residues: CASSIGGSSDTQYF. In DNA, the CDR3 is TGTGCCAGTAGTATTGGTGGGAGTTCTGATACGCAGTATTTT. The chain recombines TRBV19 with TRBJ2-3, with D possibly being TRBD2 (5 bases). From germline, CDR1 is LNHDA and CDR2 SQIVND (reference sequence). V lost 3 bases and J 6 bases, leaving 13 bases between the germline ends. The CDR3 sequence is 14 residues long.

This clone was picked up one time. The chain employs TRBV7-9 and TRBJ1-2, with D unclear. The V gene's germline CDR1 is SEHNR and CDR2 FQNEAQ (reference sequence). This CDR3 comprises 15 residues. V was clipped by 2 bases and J by 4 bases, with 14 bases between them. The CDR3 nucleotides are TGTGCCAGCAGCTTATCATCAGGTTTAGTCTATGGCTACACCTTC. Its protein is CASSLSSGLVYGYTF.

This chain links TRBV5-4 with TRBJ2-7; TRBD2 matches at 8 bases. The germline gives CDR1 SGHNT, CDR2 YYREEE (reference sequence). Trimming took 5 bases from V and 0 from J; bases not matched to a gene: 4. This CDR3 is built from 14 residues. DNA of the CDR3: TGTGCCAGCAGTACCGGGACTAGCTCCTACGAGCAGTACTTC. Translated, it gives CASSTGTSSYEQYF.

This chain links TRBV5-5 with TRBJ2-3; D might be TRBD1 (5 bases). Germline-derived CDR1 and CDR2 are SGHKS and YYEKEE (reference sequence). The CDR3 spans 12 residues. Trimming left V 0 bases short and J 11 bases short, with 10 bases between. The CDR3 sequence is CASSLVGALQYF. CDR3 coding DNA: TGTGCCAGCAGCTTGGTAGGGGCGCTGCAGTATTTT.

This chain links TRBV6-5 with TRBJ2-7, with TRBD2 matching 12 bases. The CDR3 extends over 16 amino acids. V shed 4 bases and J 4 bases; nucleotides not matched to a gene: 8. Germline V gene sequence: CDR1 MNHEY, CDR2 SVGAGI. CDR3 residues: CASSLYVGLAGYEQYF. The CDR3 DNA reads as TGTGCCAGCAGTTTATACGTCGGACTAGCGGGATACGAGCAGTACTTC.

The V and J genes are TRBV5-6 and TRBJ1-2, with TRBD1 matching 9 bases. The CDR3 length is 14 residues. Looked up from germline, CDR1 is SGHDT and CDR2 is YYEEEE. V shed 0 bases, J shed 5 bases, and the junction held 2 bases outside the gene matches. CDR3 in DNA: TGTGCCAGCAGCTTGGTGGGACAGGGATATGGCTACACCTTC. It translates to CASSLVGQGYGYTF.

This rearrangement joins TRBV7-2 to TRBJ1-2; D remains ambiguous. The ends were cut back, 1 base at V and 2 bases at J, with 8 bases in the middle. Germline loops: CDR1 SGHTA, CDR2 FQGNSA. The CDR3 sequence is 14 residues long. In nucleotides, the CDR3 is TGTGCCAGCAGCTTAGGAGCGGGGAACTATGGCTACACCTTC. Its protein product is CASSLGAGNYGYTF.

Points on this clone: The junction shows a germline mismatch at one end, possibly a read error. The genes are TRBV7-7 and TRBJ2-1; 12 nucleotides line up with TRBD2. This CDR3 contains 16 residues. The V gene's germline CDR1 is SSHAT and CDR2 FNYEAQ (reference sequence). This chain's CDR3 is CASSSTSGRSYNEQFF. The CDR3, as DNA: TGTGCTAGCAGCTCGACTAGCGGGAGATCCTACAATGAGCAGTTCTTC.

The chain is built from TRBV6-5 and TRBJ1-1; 8 nucleotides line up with TRBD1. The CDR3 sequence is 16 residues long. The germline V gene encodes CDR1 MNHEY and CDR2 SVGAGI. After removal of 4 bases from V and 1 base from J, the junction contained 8 bases not matched to a gene. The CDR3 DNA reads as TGTGCCAGCAGTTTCGGACAGGGCATAGGGAACACTGAAGCTTTCTTT. This gives the protein CASSFGQGIGNTEAFF.

V and J are TRBV28 and TRBJ1-1; 9 positions match TRBD1. Germline V CDR1 and CDR2: MDHEN, SYDVKM. After removal of 5 bases from V and 0 bases from J, the junction contained 4 bases not matched to a gene. This CDR3 has 15 residues. The CDR3 loop reads CASSPGDRVNTEAFF. CDR3 DNA sequence: TGTGCCAGCAGTCCGGGGGACAGGGTGAACACTGAAGCTTTCTTT.

The rearrangement joins TRBV4-3 to TRBJ1-1, with D uncertain. The CDR3 has 15 residues. Germline loops: CDR1 LGHNA, CDR2 YSLEER. V was pared by 2 bases and J by 6 bases, with 16 bases between. The CDR3: CASSQSISLAPEAFF. The CDR3, as DNA: TGCGCCAGCAGCCAAAGTATAAGTCTGGCACCTGAAGCTTTCTTT.

A remark on this clone: A junction end diverges from the germline sequence, so it may reflect a read error. The gene calls are TRBV18 and TRBJ1-3; perhaps TRBD1 as D (5 bases). The CDR3 is made up of 16 amino acids. CDR1 and CDR2 from the germline V gene are KGHSH and LQKENI. The CDR3 nucleotides read TGTGCCAGCTCCCCACTCGGGGGATTTTCTGGAAACACCATATATTTT. Protein sequence: CASSPLGGFSGNTIYF.

The chain combines TRBV7-9 with TRBJ1-1; 9 nucleotides agree with TRBD1. The CDR3 runs 15 residues. In germline, CDR1 is SEHNR, CDR2 FQNEAQ (reference sequence). J lost 1 base, V lost 5 bases, and 5 bases had no gene match. The CDR3 protein is CASSAGQGKNTEAFF. The CDR3 DNA reads TGTGCCAGCAGCGCCGGACAGGGGAAGAACACTGAAGCTTTCTTT.

This chain uses TRBV28 with TRBJ2-2; TRBD2 agrees at 8 bases. Germline trimming cut 6 bases from V and 7 bases from J; bases unmatched to any gene: 7. CDR1 and CDR2 (germline): MDHEN, SYDVKM. This CDR3 is 14 amino acids long. The CDR3 bases are TGTGCCAGCAGAATAGCGGGGTTACACGGGGAGCTGTTTTTT. Translated, it gives CASRIAGLHGELFF.

This chain joins TRBV5-4 and TRBJ2-5, with D maybe TRBD1 (6 bases). Germline V gene sequence: CDR1 SGHNT, CDR2 YYREEE (reference sequence). V lost 2 bases and J 5 bases, leaving 10 bases between the germline ends. The CDR3 length is 13 residues. CDR3 sequence: CASSLQGWETQYF. DNA of the CDR3: TGTGCCAGCAGCTTACAGGGTTGGGAGACCCAGTACTTC. Looking up the rest from reference TRBV5-4 and TRBJ2-5 gives the full variable domain: ETGVTQSPTHLIKTRGQQVTLRCSSQSGHNTVSWYQQALGQGPQFIFQYYREEENGRGNFPPRFSGLQFPNYSSELNVNALELDDSALYLCASSLQGWETQYFGPGTRLLVL.

The chain has TRBV30 and TRBJ2-1; possible D gene TRBD1, 6 bases. Germline values: CDR1 GTSNPN, CDR2 SVGIG (reference sequence). Trimming cost V 5 bases and J 8 bases, with 16 bases left between them. The CDR3 length is 13 residues. CDR3 region: CAWVRNRVHEQFF. CDR3 DNA: TGTGCCTGGGTTAGGAACAGGGTGCATGAGCAGTTCTTC.

The chain combines TRBV4-2 with TRBJ2-5, with D unclear. V shed 0 bases and J shed 6 bases, with 11 bases lying between them. CDR1 and CDR2 (germline): LGHNA, YNFKEQ. The CDR3 extends over 14 amino acids. As DNA, the CDR3 is TGTGCCAGCAGCCAAGAAAGAGCTATACAGACCCAGTACTTC. Translation: CASSQERAIQTQYF.

The chain joins TRBV29-1 to TRBJ1-1; TRBD1 agrees at 7 bases. CDR1 SQVTM and CDR2 ANQGSEA come from the germline V gene. Trimming took 6 bases from V and 2 from J; bases not matched to a gene: 6. This CDR3 region has 13 residues. This CDR3 reads CSVAGTANTEAFF. The CDR3 nucleotides are TGCAGCGTCGCCGGGACAGCTAACACTGAAGCTTTCTTT.

This clone was seen only once. The rearrangement uses TRBV7-9 and TRBJ2-5; TRBD2 aligns across 7 bases. Germline V gene sequence: CDR1 SEHNR, CDR2 FQNEAQ (reference sequence). The length of the CDR3 is 14 residues. Trimming cost V 4 bases and J 5 bases; bases outside gene matches: 7. CDR3 nucleotides: TGTGCCAGCAGCTCTCTGGGGGGAGGGGAGACCCAGTACTTC. Its protein product is CASSSLGGGETQYF.

The rearrangement joins TRBV19 to TRBJ2-5, with 9 bases identical to TRBD2. V dropped 1 base and J dropped 4; count of bases not matched to a gene: 7. This CDR3 is built from 16 residues. CDR1 LNHDA and CDR2 SQIVND come from the germline V gene (reference sequence). Here the CDR3 DNA reads TGTGCCAGTAGTATAGGGTTTAGCGGGAGTAGAGAGACCCAGTACTTC. Its translation is CASSIGFSGSRETQYF.

The chain carries TRBV29-1 and TRBJ2-1; TRBD1 aligns across 7 bases. CDR3 length equals 14 residues. Germline trimming cut 8 bases from V and 0 bases from J; bases unmatched to any gene: 7. Germline lookup yields CDR1 SQVTM and CDR2 ANQGSEA. CDR3 protein: CSKTRGSSYNEQFF. Written as DNA, the CDR3 is TGCAGCAAAACCAGGGGGAGCTCCTACAATGAGCAGTTCTTC.

This chain links TRBV5-1 with TRBJ2-2; D gene uncertain. Trimming stripped 3 bases from V and 4 bases from J, with 13 bases between. Germline V CDR1 and CDR2: SGHRS, YFSETQ. The CDR3 length is 15 residues. As DNA, the CDR3 is TGCGCCAGCAGCTCAACCCCCCTACCCACCGGGGAGCTGTTTTTT. Translation: CASSSTPLPTGELFF.

This chain connects TRBV6-1 to TRBJ2-5, with 12 bases lining up with TRBD1. Germline lookup yields CDR1 MNHNS and CDR2 SASEGT. The V segment lost 5 bases and the J segment 9 bases; nucleotides outside the gene matches: 7. This CDR3 region has 14 residues. DNA of the CDR3: TGTGCCAGCAGTTCCGGGACAGGGGGCCTGTCCCAGTACTTC. Translating it yields CASSSGTGGLSQYF.

The chain links TRBV7-8 to TRBJ2-1; D is perhaps TRBD2 (6 bases). V dropped 1 base and J dropped 12 bases, with 16 bases sitting between them. The CDR3 has 14 amino acids. Germline loops: CDR1 SGHVS, CDR2 FQNEAQ. Written as DNA, the CDR3 is TGTGCCAGCAGCTTAGTGTTAGCGGAGGTGGGGCAGTTCTTC. Protein product: CASSLVLAEVGQFF.

This clone is a singleton in its sample. The rearrangement uses TRBV11-2 and TRBJ1-1; D is unclear. Looked up from germline, CDR1 is SGHAT and CDR2 is FQNNGV. The V gene lost 0 bases and the J gene lost 0 bases, with 8 bases spanning the gap. CDR3 length equals 15 residues. CDR3 DNA: TGTGCCAGCAGCTTAGATGTACGGGTGAACACTGAAGCTTTCTTT. This gives the protein CASSLDVRVNTEAFF.

A single count supports this clone. This rearrangement joins TRBV2 to TRBJ2-7; 7 bases match TRBD1. This CDR3 contains 14 residues. Losses at the gene ends were 8 bases for V and 3 bases for J; bases not matched to a gene: 10. CDR1 and CDR2 from the germline V gene are SNHLY and FYNNEI. DNA for the CDR3: TGTGCCAGCGAACCTGACAGGGCGAACTACGAGCAGTACTTC. Translation gives CASEPDRANYEQYF.

CDR3 in DNA: TGTGCCAGCAGCTTAAGCGGGAGCTCCTACAATGAGCAGTTCTTC. Translating gives CASSLSGSSYNEQFF. The genes are TRBV9 and TRBJ2-1; 8 bases are shared with TRBD2. This CDR3 is 15 amino acids long. The junction had 3 bases not matched to a gene; V was cut back by 4 bases and J by 0 bases. CDR1 and CDR2 (germline): SGDLS, YYNGEE.

The chain employs TRBV5-1 and TRBJ2-1; D gene ambiguous. From germline, CDR1 is SGHRS and CDR2 YFSETQ. The CDR3 sequence is 16 residues long. Trimming took 4 bases from V and 5 from J, leaving 19 bases between them. The CDR3 bases are TGCGCCAGCAGCCCCGTCTATGGTACTAAGGACAATGAGCAGTTCTTC. Protein: CASSPVYGTKDNEQFF. Drawing the rest from reference TRBV5-1 and TRBJ2-1, the complete variable domain is KAGVTQTPRYLIKTRGQQVTLSCSPISGHRSVSWYQQTPGQGLQFLFEYFSETQRNKGNFPGRFSGRQFSNSRSEMNVSTLELGDSALYLCASSPVYGTKDNEQFFGPGTRLTVL.